The T cell receptor (beta chain) under discussion was sequenced for a study of T cell repertoires in cytomegalovirus infection. For the study at large: Shared public TCR beta signatures pointed to both CMV infection and a matching HLA type.

To note about this clonotype: Its antigen is as yet unknown.

Germline V gene data show CDR1 as MNHEY and CDR2 as SMNVEV (reference sequence). V lost 4 bases to trimming and J lost 8 bases, with 23 bases between them. The CDR3 totals 16 residues. One entry per CDR3 protein results from TCRdb running MiXCR on the reads. The table lists 800,000 to 950,000 distinct CDR3 sequences, roughly 33% of them singletons. This sequence joins TRBV27 and TRBJ1-2; tentatively, D is TRBD1 (5 bases). This specimen was cultured CD8+ T cells from PBMCs, taken from culture after CMV antigen stimulation. This clonotype originated in a human donor in good health (CMV status not recorded). Some clones in this sample may be carry-over from other donors' samples. The CDR3 sequence is CASSYNRDSREQGYTF. The CDR3 DNA sequence: TGTGCCAGCAGTTACAACCGGGACTCAAGGGAGCAAGGCTACACCTTC.